This entry lists 11 T cell receptor beta chains sequenced from one sample in a study of PD-1 blockade in classical Hodgkin lymphoma. Clones were read by immunoSEQ multiplex PCR, and TCRdb kept only the in-frame ones, dropping some. The table has 55,000 to 80,000 clones, approximately 88% seen once. Every patient experienced relapse after autologous stem cell transplantation, and brentuximab vedotin exposure varied. This specimen was peripheral blood mononuclear cells (PBMCs), taken at baseline. These receptors all stem from a human donor with classical Hodgkin lymphoma.

The V and J genes are TRBV6-5 and TRBJ2-7; D is unclear. Per germline, CDR1 MNHEY and CDR2 SVGAGI. V shed 4 bases and J shed 0 bases, with 10 bases lying between them. This CDR3 comprises 14 residues. The CDR3 protein is CASSSAQYSYEQYF. In DNA, the CDR3 is TGTGCCAGCAGTTCGGCGCAATACTCCTACGAGCAGTACTTC.

V usage is TRBV9 and J usage is TRBJ1-3; unclear D gene. The CDR3 has 16 residues. V lost 0 bases, J lost 1 base, and 11 bases lay in between. Germline assignment: CDR1 SGDLS and CDR2 YYNGEE. The CDR3 DNA reads as TGTGCCAGCAGCGTAGGACCGCGGTCGTCTGGAAACACCATATATTTT. It specifies CASSVGPRSSGNTIYF.

This chain connects TRBV5-6 to TRBJ2-3; the D is unclear. This CDR3 is 15 amino acids long. Looked up from germline, CDR1 is SGHDT and CDR2 is YYEEEE. V lost 0 bases and J 5 bases, leaving 13 bases between the germline ends. Written as DNA, the CDR3 is TGTGCCAGCAGCTTGGTTAGGCCGCAAGGAGATACGCAGTATTTT. This translates into CASSLVRPQGDTQYF.

The chain is built from TRBV5-6 and TRBJ1-1, with D unresolved. V was trimmed by 3 bases and J by 4 bases, leaving 16 bases between them. The CDR3 sequence is 15 residues long. Germline CDR1 is SGHDT and CDR2 is YYEEEE. The CDR3 bases are TGTGCCAGCAGCTCGCTGACGGGCAAGATCACTGAAGCTTTCTTT. This encodes CASSSLTGKITEAFF.

CDR3 in amino acids: CATSLGQGGLNTIYF. The CDR3 DNA reads as TGTGCCACCAGCTTGGGACAGGGGGGATTAAACACCATATATTTT. The chain couples TRBV15 to TRBJ1-3; 11 nucleotides match TRBD1. Trimming cost V 5 bases and J 6 bases; bases outside gene matches: 6. This CDR3 spans 15 amino acids. Per germline, CDR1 LNHNV and CDR2 YYDKDF (reference sequence).

The rearrangement uses TRBV6-5 and TRBJ1-1, with D unresolved. V was clipped by 2 bases and J by 1 base, with 14 bases between them. This CDR3 has 16 amino acids. Germline-derived CDR1 and CDR2 are MNHEY and SVGAGI. For the CDR3, the DNA is TGTGCCAGCAGTTACAAGACGTCCTGGGGGAACACTGAAGCTTTCTTT. The encoded protein is CASSYKTSWGNTEAFF.

The table lists this clone with a few counts. CDR3 protein: CASSQEVAYLFYEQYF. In nucleotides, the CDR3 is TGTGCCAGCAGCCAAGAGGTGGCTTACCTCTTCTACGAGCAGTACTTC. This chain uses TRBV14 with TRBJ2-7; D is ambiguous. The germline V and J ends were trimmed by 0 bases and 3 bases, with 15 bases remaining between them. CDR1 and CDR2 (germline): SGHDN, FVKESK. The CDR3 is made up of 16 amino acids.

The chain links TRBV6-5 to TRBJ1-2; 8 bases fit TRBD1. The ends lost 4 bases at V and 7 bases at J; junction bases unmatched: 8. The CDR3 contains 14 residues. CDR1 is MNHEY and CDR2 is SVGAGI in the germline V gene. The DNA of the CDR3 is TGTGCCAGCAGTTCAGGGGGCAGGTTATCTGGCTACACCTTC. Its protein is CASSSGGRLSGYTF.

The chain has TRBV5-1 and TRBJ1-1; D gene uncertain. V lost 0 bases and J 3 bases, leaving 6 bases between the germline ends. The CDR3 has 13 amino acids. The germline V gene has CDR1 SGHRS and CDR2 YFSETQ. In DNA form, the CDR3 reads TGCGCCAGCAGCTTGGAGTCTTACACTGAAGCTTTCTTT. Protein: CASSLESYTEAFF.

The CDR3 loop reads CASSQGQYNEQFF. In nucleotides, the CDR3 is TGTGCCAGCAGCCAGGGACAGTACAATGAGCAGTTCTTC. The V call is TRBV5-6, the J call TRBJ2-1; 7 nucleotides line up with TRBD1. Losses at the gene ends were 4 bases for V and 4 bases for J; bases not matched to a gene: 2. This CDR3 has 13 amino acids. Germline V CDR1 and CDR2: SGHDT, YYEEEE.

V is TRBV28 and J is TRBJ1-1; D uncertain. Germline V gene sequence: CDR1 MDHEN, CDR2 SYDVKM. The CDR3 totals 14 residues. V was trimmed by 4 bases and J by 5 bases, leaving 14 bases between them. CDR3 amino acids: CASSYAREVTEAFF. The CDR3, as DNA: TGTGCCAGCAGTTATGCTCGTGAAGTGACTGAAGCTTTCTTT.